This T cell receptor beta chain was captured by sequencing in a study of T cells in lung cancer brain metastases. Clones were read by immunoSEQ multiplex PCR, and TCRdb kept only the in-frame ones, dropping some. Of about 4,900 clones detected, over 80% appear once; the ten largest clones hold 2.5% to 3.5%. Germline loops: CDR1 GTSNPN, CDR2 SVGIG (reference sequence). This CDR3 is 18 amino acids long. V was trimmed by 5 bases and J by 2 bases, leaving 26 bases between them. The receptor comes from a woman aged 45-60 years with non-small cell lung cancer. The sample comprised tumor tissue from the primary lung tumor. This chain links TRBV30 with TRBJ2-3; D gene ambiguous. CDR3 nucleotides: TGTGCCTGGGTCCCTGGGGATGGAGCTGTATCTTCCACAGATACGCAGTATTTT. Encoded protein: CAWVPGDGAVSSTDTQYF.